This TCR beta chain was obtained from a study of CD8 T cells in ankylosing spondylitis. Points from the study as a whole: Characteristic, it appeared, of ankylosing spondylitis blood was a TCR beta motif of eight highly homologous variants.

This clonotype was seen only a few times. The target antigen is unknown. Each CDR3 protein gets one entry after TCRdb re-called the 5' RACE reads with MiXCR. The repertoire has 220,000 or so distinct CDR3 sequences, approximately 16% of them found once; the top ten carry more than 40%. Trimming cost V 5 bases and J 2 bases; bases outside gene matches: 6. Germline V gene data show CDR1 as SGHVS and CDR2 as FQNEAQ. The CDR3 runs 15 residues. The chain carries TRBV7-8 and TRBJ2-7; 10 bases fit TRBD1. The sequence came from a male donor with ankylosing spondylitis. Sequenced material: blood, either unsorted or a sorted T cell fraction (not recorded which). The chain's CDR3 is CASSQGTGDTYEQYF. As DNA, the CDR3 is TGTGCCAGCAGCCAGGGGACAGGGGATACCTACGAGCAGTACTTC.